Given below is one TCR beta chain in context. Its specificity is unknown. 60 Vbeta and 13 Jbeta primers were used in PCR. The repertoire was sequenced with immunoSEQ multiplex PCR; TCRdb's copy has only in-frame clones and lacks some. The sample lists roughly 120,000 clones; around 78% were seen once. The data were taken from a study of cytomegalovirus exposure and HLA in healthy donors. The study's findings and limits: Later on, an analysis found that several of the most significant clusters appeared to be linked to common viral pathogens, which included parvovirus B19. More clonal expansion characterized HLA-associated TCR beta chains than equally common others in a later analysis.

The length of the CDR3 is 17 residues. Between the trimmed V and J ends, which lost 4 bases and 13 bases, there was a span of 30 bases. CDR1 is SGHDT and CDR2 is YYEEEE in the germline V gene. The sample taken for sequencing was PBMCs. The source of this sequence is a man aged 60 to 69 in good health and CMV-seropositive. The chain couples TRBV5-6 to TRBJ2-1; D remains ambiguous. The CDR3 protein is CASSPWQGEAFGFHQFF. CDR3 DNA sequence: TGTGCCAGCAGCCCTTGGCAAGGAGAAGCGTTTGGTTTTCACCAGTTCTTC.